The 15 T cell receptor beta chains below were found in one sample sequenced in a study of blood T cell repertoires in COVID-19. Repertoires were generated with immunoSEQ multiplex PCR, while TCRdb's copy carries only in-frame clones and drops some. Of some 48,000 clones listed, approximately 86% are singletons. The sequenced sample was peripheral blood. These receptors were collected from a woman of 80 years or more with acute or convalescent COVID-19.

This clone was counted once. The rearrangement links TRBV19 to TRBJ1-2; 8 nucleotides match TRBD1. Per the germline V gene, CDR1 is LNHDA and CDR2 is SQIVND (reference sequence). The CDR3 runs 13 residues. With V trimmed by 2 bases and J by 10 bases, 6 bases remained unmatched. Here the CDR3 DNA reads TGTGCCAGTAGTATACAGGGGGCGCGGGACTACACCTTC. Its translation: CASSIQGARDYTF.

The J gene is TRBJ1-1, the V gene TRBV19; D is perhaps TRBD1 (5 bases). The CDR3 runs 15 residues. V lost 3 bases, J lost 0 bases, and 11 bases lay in between. From germline, CDR1 is LNHDA and CDR2 SQIVND (reference sequence). The chain's CDR3 is CASSIQGIVNTEAFF. DNA of the CDR3: TGTGCCAGTAGTATCCAGGGAATCGTGAACACTGAAGCTTTCTTT.

This chain uses TRBV6-2 or TRBV6-3 with TRBJ2-5, with 7 bases that match TRBD1. CDR1 and CDR2 from the germline V gene are MNHEY and SVGEGT. The V gene end was trimmed by 2 bases and the J gene end by 3 bases; junction bases not matched to a gene: 9. The CDR3 is made up of 16 amino acids. This CDR3 is CASSYRGGAPEETQYF. CDR3 coding DNA: TGTGCCAGCAGTTACCGAGGGGGCGCCCCGGAAGAGACCCAGTACTTC.

This chain joins TRBV6-5 and TRBJ1-1, with 7 nucleotides matching TRBD1. This CDR3 spans 13 amino acids. The V segment lost 2 bases and the J segment 6 bases; nucleotides outside the gene matches: 3. Germline loops: CDR1 MNHEY, CDR2 SVGAGI. Here the CDR3 reads CASSYNRGAEAFF. For the CDR3, the DNA is TGTGCCAGCAGTTACAACAGGGGCGCTGAAGCTTTCTTT.

This clone appeared a single time. This sequence joins TRBV4-2 and TRBJ1-5; D is ambiguous. The CDR3 contains 15 residues. The V end lost 0 bases, the J end lost 3 bases, and 9 bases lay between the germline ends. Germline V CDR1 and CDR2: LGHNA, YNFKEQ. CDR3 in DNA: TGTGCCAGCAGCCAAGAACCAGGTGACAATCAGCCCCAGCATTTT. Amino acid sequence: CASSQEPGDNQPQHF.

The V and J genes are TRBV5-6 and TRBJ2-3; possibly TRBD1 for D (6 bases). This CDR3 spans 17 amino acids. Per the germline V gene, CDR1 is SGHDT and CDR2 is YYEEEE. V was trimmed by 6 bases and J by 4 bases, leaving 24 bases between them. CDR3 in amino acids: CASTFPGTGRSADTQYF. The CDR3 nucleotides read TGTGCCAGCACCTTCCCCGGAACAGGGAGAAGCGCAGATACGCAGTATTTT.

The chain uses TRBV27 and TRBJ1-5, with TRBD1 matching 9 bases. The germline gives CDR1 MNHEY, CDR2 SMNVEV (reference sequence). The trim removed 7 bases at V and 0 bases at J, leaving 10 bases unmatched. The CDR3 extends over 17 amino acids. CDR3 nucleotides: TGTGCCAGCAACCCGGGACAGGGCCCCCATAGCAATCAGCCCCAGCATTTT. This gives the protein CASNPGQGPHSNQPQHF.

The genes are TRBV19 and TRBJ1-6, with D possibly being TRBD1 (5 bases). Germline V gene lookup returns CDR1 LNHDA and CDR2 SQIVND (reference sequence). This CDR3 region has 13 residues. Trimming pared 5 bases from V and 13 bases from J, leaving 15 bases between. CDR3 loop: CASSEQVRMPLHF. In nucleotides, the CDR3 is TGTGCCAGTAGTGAACAGGTTCGAATGCCCCTCCACTTT. Using reference TRBV19 and TRBJ1-6 for the parts outside the CDR3, the full variable domain is DGGITQSPKYLFRKEGQNVTLSCEQNLNHDAMYWYRQDPGQGLRLIYYSQIVNDFQKGDIAEGYSVSREKKESFPLTVTSAQKNPTAFYLCASSEQVRMPLHFGNGTRLTVT.

The chain combines TRBV30 with TRBJ2-1, with D maybe TRBD2 (6 bases). V shed 8 bases and J shed 1 base, with 9 bases lying between them. CDR3 size: 12 residues. CDR1 and CDR2 (germline): GTSNPN, SVGIG (reference sequence). The CDR3 nucleotides are TGTGCCCGCGGGAATTCCTACAATGAGCAGTTCTTC. This sequence encodes CARGNSYNEQFF.

This chain joins TRBV5-6 and TRBJ1-2; possible D gene TRBD1, 6 bases. Germline assignment: CDR1 SGHDT and CDR2 YYEEEE. The CDR3 consists of 15 residues. The V end lost 0 bases, the J end lost 7 bases, and 16 bases lay between the germline ends. CDR3 sequence reads: CASSLEFRGSSGYTF. DNA of the CDR3: TGTGCCAGCAGCTTGGAGTTCAGGGGTTCGTCTGGCTACACCTTC.

This chain joins TRBV5-1 and TRBJ2-5; D call uncertain. The CDR3 runs 14 residues. The germline V gene encodes CDR1 SGHRS and CDR2 YFSETQ. The V end lost 0 bases, the J end lost 3 bases, and 9 bases lay between the germline ends. The CDR3 protein is CASSLVPEKETQYF. CDR3 nucleotide sequence: TGCGCCAGCAGCTTGGTTCCGGAGAAAGAGACCCAGTACTTC.

The chain combines TRBV11-2 with TRBJ2-7; D not certain. Per germline, CDR1 SGHAT and CDR2 FQNNGV. The CDR3 runs to 13 residues. V gave up 5 bases and J gave up 3 bases, with 11 bases separating them. CDR3 in amino acids: CASSRDTLYEQYF. The CDR3 nucleotides read TGTGCCAGCAGCCGTGACACCCTCTACGAGCAGTACTTC.

The chain has TRBV5-4 and TRBJ1-1, with TRBD1 as a possible D gene (5 bases). CDR1 is SGHNT and CDR2 is YYREEE in the germline V gene (reference sequence). The CDR3 consists of 12 residues. Trimming took off 4 bases at V and 4 bases at J, with 8 bases between the two ends. The CDR3 here is CASSTDSTEAFF. The CDR3 bases are TGTGCCAGCAGCACAGACAGCACTGAAGCTTTCTTT.

The chain employs TRBV7-9 and TRBJ2-2; 7 bases are shared with TRBD2. Trimming at V came to 7 bases and at J to 2 bases, leaving 10 bases not matched to a gene. The germline CDR1 and CDR2 sequences are SEHNR and FQNEAQ (reference sequence). This CDR3 spans 16 amino acids. The CDR3 DNA sequence: TGTGCCAGCACCCTAGGGAGGGGACTTAACACCGGGGAGCTGTTTTTT. This gives the protein CASTLGRGLNTGELFF.

The rearrangement uses TRBV18 and TRBJ1-6; tentatively, D is TRBD1 (6 bases). The CDR3 runs 14 residues. Trimming took off 2 bases at V and 8 bases at J, with 10 bases between the two ends. Germline values: CDR1 KGHSH, CDR2 LQKENI. CDR3: CASSPTGRDSPLHF. The DNA for the CDR3 is TGTGCCAGCTCACCAACAGGGCGGGATTCACCCCTCCACTTT.